This T cell receptor beta chain was recovered during a study of identical twins. TCRdb passed the 5' RACE reads through MiXCR, listing each CDR3 protein once. This sample has roughly 290,000 distinct CDR3 sequences; roughly 8.6% occur once, and the top ten carry 5.5% to 9%. This clonotype was seen ten or more times. These sequences were also reported in another study, on yellow fever vaccine responses in identical twins.

Sequenced material: CD8+ T cells sorted from blood. The TCR comes from a woman under 30 in good health.

The CDR3 sequence: CASSYYRDRANTGELFF. The CDR3, as DNA: TGCGCCAGCAGCTACTACCGGGACAGAGCGAACACCGGGGAGCTGTTTTTT. The V and J genes are TRBV5-1 and TRBJ2-2; 7 bases match TRBD1. Germline V gene sequence: CDR1 SGHRS, CDR2 YFSETQ. J was trimmed by 0 bases and V by 3 bases; bases with no gene match: 8. The CDR3 runs 17 residues.